Listed below are T cell receptor beta chains from one sample, sequenced in a study of blood T cell repertoires in COVID-19. The protocol was immunoSEQ multiplex PCR, while the TCRdb copy is restricted to in-frame clones and leaves out a portion. Found here are over 100,000 clones, roughly 88% of them singletons; the top ten hold approximately 0.76%. The source material was peripheral blood. The receptors stem from a woman in her 70s with acute or convalescent COVID-19. Each CDR3 is given with its conserved first and last residue. The order of the fields is D gene, clone size, V gene, J gene, CDR3 DNA, CDR3 protein. The D gene is left open where the match is weak. Some rows have no size entry. The others give once, few or many, or a class for an expanded clone.

>TRBD2|-|TRBV5-1|TRBJ2-3
TGCGCCAGCAGCTTGGGTCTAGCGGGAGGGGCCCAAGATACGCAGTATTTT
CASSLGLAGGAQDTQYF
>-|-|TRBV19|TRBJ1-6
TGTGCCAGTAAGCCAGGGGATAATTCACCCCTCCACTTT
CASKPGDNSPLHF
>-|-|TRBV11-1|TRBJ1-4
TGTGCCAGCAGCTCCGACAGGACTAATGAAAAACTGTTTTTT
CASSSDRTNEKLFF
>-|-|TRBV5-1|TRBJ1-6
TGCGCCAGCAGCTTGGAGGGACTGTCTTCACCCCTCCACTTT
CASSLEGLSSPLHF
>-|-|TRBV5-1|TRBJ1-4
TGCGCCAGCAGCCAACAGGGAGCTAATGAAAAACTGTTTTTT
CASSQQGANEKLFF
>TRBD1|-|TRBV19|TRBJ1-5
TGTGCCAGTAGTGCCCGGACAGGGCTCAATCAGCCCCAGCATTTT
CASSARTGLNQPQHF
>TRBD1|-|TRBV5-1|TRBJ1-1
TGCGCCAGCAGCTCGCAAACAGGGGCCTCCGAAGCTTTCTTT
CASSSQTGASEAFF
>-|-|TRBV3-1/TRBV3-2|TRBJ1-2
TGTGCCAGCAGCCAAGATCGGACTTCTGGAAGGAGCTACACCTTC
CASSQDRTSGRSYTF
>TRBD1|once|TRBV19|TRBJ1-2
TGTGCCAGTAGTCAATTTTGGGATGAGGGGGCTGATGGCTACACCTTC
CASSQFWDEGADGYTF
>-|-|TRBV4-1|TRBJ1-5
TGCGCCAGCAGCCAAGGAGAGGGGGATCTTCAGCCCCAGCATTTT
CASSQGEGDLQPQHF
>TRBD2|-|TRBV3-1/TRBV3-2|TRBJ2-7
TGTGCCAGCAGCCGGACTAGAACCTCCTACGAGCAGTACTTC
CASSRTRTSYEQYF
>TRBD1|-|TRBV7-2|TRBJ1-5
TGTGCCAGCAGCTTAGACAGGGGTGTCAATCAGCCCCAGCATTTT
CASSLDRGVNQPQHF
>TRBD1|-|TRBV4-2|TRBJ2-5
TGTGCCAGCAGCCAAGTGAAGGACAGGAAAGAGACCCAGTACTTC
CASSQVKDRKETQYF
>-|-|TRBV30|TRBJ1-6
TGTGCCTGGAGTGAAAGGGGTTATAATTCACCCCTCCACTTT
CAWSERGYNSPLHF
>-|-|TRBV5-1|TRBJ1-6
TGCGCCAGCAGCTATGAGGGGGATGCCCTCCACTTT
CASSYEGDALHF
>TRBD1|few|TRBV12-5|TRBJ2-7
TGTGCTAGTGGTCCTAGACAGGGAACCTACGAGCAGTACTTC
CASGPRQGTYEQYF
>TRBD2|-|TRBV5-4|TRBJ2-7
TGTGCCAGCAGCCCCGGACTAGCGGGAGGGTACGAGCAGTACTTC
CASSPGLAGGYEQYF
>-|-|TRBV6-5|TRBJ2-5
TGTGCCAGCAGGACCGTAACAGGCCACCAAGAGACCCAGTACTTC
CASRTVTGHQETQYF
>-|-|TRBV18|TRBJ2-1
TGTGCCAGCTCACCAAACCCGGGTGAGCAGTTCTTC
CASSPNPGEQFF
>-|-|TRBV9|TRBJ1-1
TGTGCCAGCAGCGTAGGGATACAGGCTAAGGGGGACACTGAAGCTTTCTTT
CASSVGIQAKGDTEAFF
>-|-|TRBV5-6|TRBJ2-7
TGTGCCAGCAGCTTGGCCGGGTCCTACGAGCAGTACTTC
CASSLAGSYEQYF
>-|-|TRBV18|TRBJ2-1
TGTGCCAGCTCACCTCTTAGGGAGAATGAGCAGTTCTTC
CASSPLRENEQFF
>-|-|TRBV3-1/TRBV3-2|TRBJ2-1
TGTGCCAGCAGCCAAGAGGGTAGCGGTGCTTACAATGAGCAGTTCTTC
CASSQEGSGAYNEQFF
>-|-|TRBV10-3|TRBJ2-5
TGTGCCATCAGCCCCGGGGGTACAGAGACCCAGTACTTC
CAISPGGTETQYF
>-|-|TRBV4-1|TRBJ2-2
TGCGCCAGCAGCCAAGCGGAGGTGGACGGGGAGCTGTTTTTT
CASSQAEVDGELFF
>-|-|TRBV9|TRBJ1-2
TGTGCCAGCAGCGTACCCGGGGGGGGCCTCTATGGCTACACCTTC
CASSVPGGGLYGYTF
>-|-|TRBV7-9|TRBJ1-4
TGTGCCGTTCCCGTGGGTAGCAGCTCAACTAATGAAAAACTGTTTTTT
CAVPVGSSSTNEKLFF
>TRBD2|-|TRBV7-6|TRBJ2-1
TGTGCCGTGGACGGGGCGGTGGAGCGGGGGGGCTACAATGAGCAGTTCTTC
CAVDGAVERGGYNEQFF
>TRBD1|-|TRBV6-5|TRBJ2-7
TGTGCCAGCACCCGGGACAGGTCTCTTTACGAGCAGTACTTC
CASTRDRSLYEQYF